This T cell receptor beta chain was found in a study of cytomegalovirus exposure and HLA in healthy donors. CDR3 length: 14 residues. V was pared by 6 bases and J by 5 bases, with 10 bases of the junction left unmatched. CDR1 is KGHSH and CDR2 is LQKENI in the germline V gene. The sample holds one count of this clone. Its antigen is currently unknown. In the PCR, 60 Vbeta and 13 Jbeta primers were used. Data came from immunoSEQ multiplex PCR; TCRdb stores just in-frame clones and leaves some out. The sample comprises more than 45,000 clones, about 82% of which are singletons, and roughly 1.6% rests with the top ten. Whole-study findings and limits: Other equally common chains were less clonally expanded than HLA-associated TCR beta chains, a later analysis showed.

This chain uses TRBV18 with TRBJ2-7, with 7 bases identical to TRBD1. The TCR sequence derives from a man in his thirties or forties in good health and CMV-seronegative. The source material was PBMCs. CDR3 protein: CASSPRGTINEQYF. The DNA for the CDR3 is TGTGCCAGCTCCCCCAGGGGGACAATTAACGAGCAGTACTTC.